Sequencing of this T cell receptor beta chain was carried out in a study of PD-1 blockade in classical Hodgkin lymphoma. Using immunoSEQ multiplex PCR, the repertoire was profiled, and TCRdb retains in-frame clones only, with some absent. The table records roughly 24,000 clones, roughly 80% of them present only once. Every one of the patients relapsed after autologous stem cell transplantation (brentuximab vedotin exposure was variable). Trimming at V came to 1 base and at J to 4 bases, leaving 2 bases not matched to a gene. The germline gives CDR1 GTSNPN, CDR2 SVGIG (reference sequence). The length of the CDR3 is 15 residues.

This TCR came from a human donor with classical Hodgkin lymphoma. Specimen: peripheral blood mononuclear cells (PBMCs), collected before the second cycle of nivolumab. This rearrangement joins TRBV30 to TRBJ1-6; the match to TRBD1 covers 9 bases. The CDR3 region is CAWSGGTGYNSPLHF. Written as DNA, the CDR3 is TGTGCCTGGAGTGGGGGGACAGGGTATAATTCACCCCTCCACTTT. The variable domain in full, with the rest retrieved from reference TRBV30 and TRBJ1-6, is SQTIHQWPATLVQPVGSPLSLECTVEGTSNPNLYWYRQAAGRGLQLLFYSVGIGQISSEVPQNLSASRPQDRQFILSSKKLLLSDSGFYLCAWSGGTGYNSPLHFGNGTRLTVT.